The present TCR beta chain was sequenced within a study of shared clonotypes between healthy human individuals. V trimming: 3 bases; J trimming: 3 bases; junction bases outside the gene matches: 3. This CDR3 has 13 residues. Germline V CDR1 and CDR2: SGHDT, YYEEEE. Sequencing was performed with immunoSEQ multiplex PCR; in TCRdb, only in-frame clones are kept and a portion is missing. The repertoire has about 2 million clones, around 95% of them found once; the top ten carry roughly 0.13%. Sequenced material: naive CD4+ T cells sorted from blood. Subset denoted: CD45RA+ positively selected. The TCR sequence derives from a man between 18 and 29 years old in good health. The chain carries TRBV5-6 and TRBJ2-7; 7 nucleotides align to TRBD1. The CDR3 sequence is CASSSDRIYEQYF. CDR3 sequence (DNA): TGTGCCAGCAGCTCGGACAGGATCTACGAGCAGTACTTC.